Listed below are T cell receptor beta chains from one sample, sequenced in a study of T cell clonotyping in hematopoietic cell transplantation. Clones were read by immunoSEQ multiplex PCR, and TCRdb kept only the in-frame ones, dropping some. The table lists approximately 44,000 clones, 75% to 90% of them singletons. The specimen was peripheral blood mononuclear cells, collected before stem cell transplant. These receptors were collected from a man in his sixties with acute myeloid leukemia. Some clones in this sample may be carry-over from other donors' samples. Each CDR3 is given with its conserved first and last residue. The D gene is left open where the match is weak. Some rows mark clone size as missing; the rest say once, few, many or name a class of expanded clone.

J,V,size,D,CDR3,DNA
TRBJ1-2,TRBV5-1,few,-,CASSPQGNGYTF,TGCGCCAGCAGCCCACAGGGTAATGGCTACACCTTC
TRBJ1-1,TRBV30,few,-,CAWSTNPNTEAFF,TGTGCCTGGAGTACTAACCCGAACACTGAAGCTTTCTTT
TRBJ2-5,TRBV20-1,-,TRBD2,CSGGREETQYF,TGCAGTGGGGGGAGGGAAGAGACCCAGTACTTC
TRBJ1-4,TRBV5-6,-,TRBD1,CASSLQAGQGYEKLFF,TGTGCCAGCAGCTTGCAGGCGGGACAGGGGTACGAAAAACTGTTTTTT
TRBJ2-7,TRBV7-7,-,-,CASSLRPGASYEQYF,TGTGCCAGCAGCTTACGCCCAGGGGCCTCCTACGAGCAGTACTTC
TRBJ1-6,TRBV2,-,-,CASSVALGSNPLHF,TGTGCCAGCAGTGTGGCCCTTGGTTCCAATCCCCTCCACTTT
TRBJ1-4,TRBV5-1,-,-,CASSLWSRPDEKLFF,TGCGCCAGCAGCTTGTGGTCCAGACCAGATGAAAAACTGTTTTTT
TRBJ2-2,TRBV4-1,-,-,CASSHPGKTGELFF,TGCGCCAGCAGCCACCCCGGGAAAACCGGGGAGCTGTTTTTT
TRBJ1-2,TRBV6-5,-,-,CASSYLGVGSDGYTF,TGTGCCAGCAGTTACTTGGGAGTGGGAAGTGATGGCTACACCTTC
TRBJ2-1,TRBV4-3,few,TRBD2,CASSQDPPSGGPNEQFF,TGCGCCAGCAGCCAAGATCCCCCTAGCGGGGGACCCAATGAGCAGTTCTTC
TRBJ2-2,TRBV2,once,-,CASRVGRWSTGELFF,TGTGCCAGCAGGGTTGGGAGATGGAGCACCGGGGAGCTGTTTTTT
TRBJ2-5,TRBV5-1,-,TRBD2,CASSLGSRGEGETQYF,TGCGCCAGCAGCTTGGGTTCTCGCGGGGAGGGGGAGACCCAGTACTTC
TRBJ1-1,TRBV7-3,-,TRBD1,CASSLTGGAAATEAFF,TGTGCCAGCAGCTTGACAGGGGGCGCAGCGGCCACTGAAGCTTTCTTT
TRBJ1-1,TRBV4-3,-,TRBD1,CASSQDRGRFNTEAFF,TGCGCCAGCAGCCAGGACAGGGGGAGGTTTAACACTGAAGCTTTCTTT
TRBJ1-1,TRBV2,-,-,CASGAVWAAEAFF,TGTGCCAGCGGGGCTGTTTGGGCCGCTGAAGCTTTCTTT
TRBJ2-7,TRBV7-3,-,-,CASSLGVGRGPYEQYF,TGTGCCAGCAGCTTAGGGGTAGGGCGGGGCCCCTACGAGCAGTACTTC
TRBJ1-1,TRBV2,-,-,CASLLMNTEAFF,TGTGCCAGCCTTCTCATGAACACTGAAGCTTTCTTT
TRBJ2-7,TRBV28,-,-,CASSLRTTYEQYF,TGTGCCAGCAGTTTAAGAACGACCTACGAGCAGTACTTC
TRBJ1-5,TRBV7-2,few,TRBD1,CASSADRGGNQPQHF,TGTGCCAGCAGCGCAGACAGGGGCGGCAATCAGCCCCAGCATTTT
TRBJ1-5,TRBV7-9,-,-,CASSFGDNSNQPQHF,TGTGCCAGCAGTTTCGGTGATAATAGCAATCAGCCCCAGCATTTT
TRBJ1-2,TRBV5-4,-,-,CASSLVGRQLEGYTF,TGTGCCAGCAGCTTGGTAGGTCGGCAGCTCGAGGGCTACACCTTC
TRBJ2-7,TRBV5-1,-,-,CASSLRSQGGGSYEQYF,TGCGCCAGCAGCTTAAGATCTCAGGGAGGGGGCTCCTACGAGCAGTACTTC
TRBJ1-4,TRBV4-1,few,-,CASSLRVNEKLFF,TGCGCCAGCAGCCTTAGAGTTAATGAAAAACTGTTTTTT
TRBJ2-5,TRBV9,-,TRBD2,CASSSQGLGLAQYF,TGTGCCAGCAGTTCGCAGGGACTAGGGCTGGCCCAGTACTTC
TRBJ2-7,TRBV10-3,-,-,CAISQATSYEQYF,TGTGCCATCAGTCAGGCCACCTCCTACGAGCAGTACTTC
TRBJ1-2,TRBV4-2,-,-,CASSQDQDTHYGYTF,TGTGCCAGCAGCCAAGATCAGGACACACACTATGGCTACACCTTC
TRBJ1-5,TRBV5-1,-,-,CASSLEGSQPQHF,TGCGCCAGCAGCTTGGAGGGAAGTCAGCCCCAGCATTTT
TRBJ1-2,TRBV9,-,-,CASSGGVTNYGYTF,TGTGCCAGCAGCGGCGGAGTAACTAACTATGGCTACACCTTC
TRBJ1-3,TRBV28,-,-,CASRPLVGGNTIYF,TGTGCCAGCCGGCCCCTAGTGGGAGGAAACACCATATATTTT
TRBJ2-7,TRBV28,-,TRBD1,CASSPGQGGSYEQYF,TGTGCCAGCAGTCCCGGACAGGGAGGATCCTACGAGCAGTACTTC
TRBJ1-5,TRBV6-5,-,-,CASSPRQESNQPQHF,TGTGCCAGCAGTCCCCGTCAGGAGAGCAATCAGCCCCAGCATTTT
TRBJ1-3,TRBV5-4,once,TRBD1,CASSSGTGRSGNTIYF,TGTGCCAGCAGCTCCGGGACAGGACGATCTGGAAACACCATATATTTT
TRBJ2-3,TRBV11-2,-,-,CASSSLVTADTQYF,TGTGCCAGCTCGAGCTTAGTGACAGCAGATACGCAGTATTTT
TRBJ2-7,TRBV4-2,-,-,CASSYTPYEQYF,TGTGCCAGCAGTTACACACCCTACGAGCAGTACTTC
TRBJ2-5,TRBV28,-,-,CASRGDRVTQETQYF,TGTGCCAGCAGAGGTGACCGAGTGACCCAAGAGACCCAGTACTTC
TRBJ2-7,TRBV5-1,-,TRBD1,CASNSGTGMVHEQYF,TGCGCCAGCAACTCCGGGACAGGGATGGTACACGAGCAGTACTTC
TRBJ1-2,TRBV5-1,-,-,CASSSTGDLYGYTF,TGCGCCAGCAGCTCGACAGGAGACTTATATGGCTACACCTTC
TRBJ1-6,TRBV7-9,-,-,CASSTQGPHSPLHF,TGTGCCAGCAGCACCCAGGGCCCCCATTCACCCCTCCACTTT
TRBJ1-2,TRBV28,-,-,CASSIAGGSANYGYTF,TGTGCCAGCAGCATAGCCGGGGGGTCCGCTAACTATGGCTACACCTTC
TRBJ1-2,TRBV4-3,-,TRBD1,CASSQEAGQGQGYTF,TGCGCCAGCAGCCAAGAGGCGGGACAGGGGCAAGGCTACACCTTC
TRBJ1-1,TRBV11-1,-,-,CASRRTENTEAFF,TGTGCCAGCAGGAGGACAGAGAACACTGAAGCTTTCTTT
TRBJ2-7,TRBV11-3,-,TRBD1,CASRQTGGYEQYF,TGTGCCAGCAGGCAGACAGGGGGCTACGAGCAGTACTTC
TRBJ2-3,TRBV30,once,TRBD1,CAWNPGQMSTDTQYF,TGTGCCTGGAATCCGGGACAGATGAGCACAGATACGCAGTATTTT
TRBJ2-1,TRBV7-9,-,-,CASSLGTETIYEQFF,TGTGCCAGCAGCTTAGGGACAGAAACGATATATGAGCAGTTCTTC
TRBJ1-3,TRBV5-1,-,-,CASSLVGAGNTIYF,TGCGCCAGCAGCTTGGTGGGGGCTGGAAACACCATATATTTT
TRBJ2-3,TRBV6-5,-,-,CASSYSSGLATDTQYF,TGTGCCAGCAGTTACTCTTCCGGGCTAGCCACAGATACGCAGTATTTT
TRBJ1-3,TRBV30,few,-,CAWSVSSGNTIYF,TGTGCCTGGAGTGTTTCGTCTGGAAACACCATATATTTT
TRBJ1-5,TRBV28,-,TRBD1,CASSLRQGPQPQHF,TGTGCCAGCAGTTTACGACAGGGGCCTCAGCCCCAGCATTTT
TRBJ1-6,TRBV6-5,-,-,CASSPSVRSPLHF,TGTGCCAGCAGCCCCTCGGTGAGGTCACCCCTCCACTTT
TRBJ1-1,TRBV7-2,-,-,CASSSPLGAFF,TGTGCCAGCAGTTCCCCTTTAGGAGCTTTCTTT
TRBJ1-2,TRBV29-1,-,-,CSALLGDYYGYTF,TGCAGCGCCCTACTTGGGGATTACTATGGCTACACCTTC
TRBJ2-7,TRBV6-5,-,TRBD1,CASIQDNRGHNEQYF,TGTGCCAGCATACAGGACAACAGGGGGCATAACGAGCAGTACTTC